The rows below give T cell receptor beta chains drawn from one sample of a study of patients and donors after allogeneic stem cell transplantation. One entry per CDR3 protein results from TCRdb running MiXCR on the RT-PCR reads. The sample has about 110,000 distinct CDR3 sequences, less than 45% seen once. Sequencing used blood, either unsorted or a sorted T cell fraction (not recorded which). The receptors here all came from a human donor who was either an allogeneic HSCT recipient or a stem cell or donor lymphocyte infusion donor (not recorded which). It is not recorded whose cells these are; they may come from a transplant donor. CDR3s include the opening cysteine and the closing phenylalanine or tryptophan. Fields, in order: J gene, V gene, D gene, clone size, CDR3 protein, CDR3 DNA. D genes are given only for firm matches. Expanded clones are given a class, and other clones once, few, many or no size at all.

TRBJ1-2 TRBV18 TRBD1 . CASSPGTGQPKGYTF TGTGCCAGCTCACCAGGGACAGGGCAGCCTAAGGGCTACACCTTC
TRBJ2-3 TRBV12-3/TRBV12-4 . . CASSLALRGAVSTDTQYF TGTGCCAGCAGTTTAGCCCTACGTGGAGCGGTGAGCACAGATACGCAGTATTTT
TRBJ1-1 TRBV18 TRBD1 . CASSPGDRGKTEAFF TGTGCCAGCTCACCAGGTGACAGGGGGAAGACTGAAGCTTTCTTT
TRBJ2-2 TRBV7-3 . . CASSAFRAGELFF TGTGCCAGCAGCGCCTTTAGGGCCGGGGAGCTGTTTTTT
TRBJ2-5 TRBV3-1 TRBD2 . CASSQRAGGPTQYF TGTGCCAGCAGCCAGAGGGCGGGAGGGCCGACCCAGTACTTC
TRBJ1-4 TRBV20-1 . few CSAPIAGAPTGKLFF TGCAGTGCCCCCATAGCTGGGGCGCCAACAGGAAAACTGTTTTTT
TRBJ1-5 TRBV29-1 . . CSAPQRGGRNQPQHF TGCAGCGCCCCTCAGCGGGGTGGACGGAATCAGCCCCAGCATTTT
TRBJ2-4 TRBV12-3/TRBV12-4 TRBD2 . CASSLTNRLAGGQDIQYF TGTGCCAGCAGTTTAACCAACAGGCTAGCGGGAGGGCAAGACATTCAGTACTTC
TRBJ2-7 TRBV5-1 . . CASSLAGNSASYEQYF TGCGCCAGCAGTCTGGCAGGGAACAGTGCCTCCTACGAGCAGTACTTC
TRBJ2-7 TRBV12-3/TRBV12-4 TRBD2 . CASSLEVLAGSTYEQYF TGTGCCAGCAGTTTAGAAGTACTAGCGGGATCTACCTACGAGCAGTACTTC
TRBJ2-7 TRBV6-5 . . CASRRDGYSYEQYF TGTGCCAGCAGACGGGACGGGTACTCCTACGAGCAGTACTTC
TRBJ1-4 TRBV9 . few CASSAHPGAPVEKLFF TGTGCCAGCAGCGCCCATCCAGGGGCGCCGGTCGAAAAACTGTTTTTT
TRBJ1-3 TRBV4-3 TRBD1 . CASSQRPGQGTGNTIYF TGCGCCAGCAGCCAACGCCCGGGACAGGGGACCGGAAACACCATATATTTT
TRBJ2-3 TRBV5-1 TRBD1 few CASSTSGTGDSTDTQYF TGCGCCAGCAGCACCTCCGGGACAGGGGATAGCACAGATACGCAGTATTTT
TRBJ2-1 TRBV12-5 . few CASGTRGPTSYNEQFF TGTGCTAGTGGCACCCGGGGGCCCACCTCCTACAATGAGCAGTTCTTC
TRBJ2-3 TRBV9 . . CASSVSATDTQYF TGTGCCAGCAGCGTAAGTGCAACAGATACGCAGTATTTT
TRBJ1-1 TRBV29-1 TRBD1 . CSVGRQGYTEAFF TGCAGCGTTGGTCGACAGGGGTACACTGAAGCTTTCTTT
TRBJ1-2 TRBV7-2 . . CASSLRGHNGYTF TGTGCCAGCAGCTTAAGGGGACACAATGGCTACACCTTC
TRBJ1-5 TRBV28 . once CASAALPGQPQHF TGTGCCAGCGCCGCTCTTCCAGGGCAGCCCCAGCATTTT
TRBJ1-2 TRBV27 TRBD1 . CASSRQGSVYGYTF TGTGCCAGCAGTCGACAGGGATCGGTCTATGGCTACACCTTC
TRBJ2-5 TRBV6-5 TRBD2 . CASSYSGRGSGAGETQYF TGTGCCAGCAGTTACTCGGGGCGCGGGAGTGGGGCTGGAGAGACCCAGTACTTC
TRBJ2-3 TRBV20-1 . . CSARAGLLFEQYF TGCAGTGCTAGAGCGGGACTCCTTTTTGAGCAGTATTTT
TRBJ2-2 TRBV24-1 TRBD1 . CATSPGQGYTGELFF TGTGCCACTAGTCCGGGACAGGGTTACACCGGGGAGCTGTTTTTT
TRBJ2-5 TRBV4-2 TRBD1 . CASSPGQGETQYF TGTGCCAGCAGCCCTGGACAGGGTGAGACCCAGTACTTC
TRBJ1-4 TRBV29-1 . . CSVEEGTWGEKLFF TGCAGCGTTGAAGAAGGGACTTGGGGGGAAAAACTGTTTTTT
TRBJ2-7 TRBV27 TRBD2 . CASSFLRTSGGSYEQYF TGTGCCAGCAGTTTTCTTAGGACTAGCGGGGGCTCCTACGAGCAGTACTTC
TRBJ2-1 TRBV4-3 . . CASSQLAGDEQFF TGCGCCAGCAGCCAACTAGCCGGTGATGAGCAGTTCTTC
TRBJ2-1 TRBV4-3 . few CASSQPGGRYNEQFF TGCGCCAGCAGCCAACCCGGAGGCCGTTACAATGAGCAGTTCTTC
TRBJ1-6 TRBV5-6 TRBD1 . CASRRGQAYNSPLHF TGTGCCAGCAGAAGGGGACAGGCATATAATTCACCCCTCCACTTT
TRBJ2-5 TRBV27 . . CASSLGGISGTQYF TGTGCCAGCAGTTTAGGCGGGATTAGCGGGACCCAGTACTTC
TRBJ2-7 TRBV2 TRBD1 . CASSERQGAREQYF TGTGCCAGCAGTGAAAGACAGGGGGCGCGAGAGCAGTACTTC
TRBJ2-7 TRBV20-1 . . CSARGRYYEQYF TGCAGTGCTAGAGGCAGGTACTACGAGCAGTACTTC
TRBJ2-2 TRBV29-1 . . CSVDTTTKPNTGELFF TGCAGCGTTGATACGACTACCAAGCCTAACACCGGGGAGCTGTTTTTT
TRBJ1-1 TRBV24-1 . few CATEGGTEAFF TGTGCCACAGAGGGGGGGACTGAAGCTTTCTTT
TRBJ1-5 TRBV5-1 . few CASSIWESNQPQHF TGCGCCAGCAGCATCTGGGAAAGCAATCAGCCCCAGCATTTT
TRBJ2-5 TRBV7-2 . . CASSHAHQQQETQYF TGTGCCAGCAGTCACGCCCATCAACAACAAGAGACCCAGTACTTC
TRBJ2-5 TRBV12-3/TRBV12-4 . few CASRRRETQYF TGTGCCAGCAGGCGAAGGGAGACCCAGTACTTC
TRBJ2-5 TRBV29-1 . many CSVDWGAGETQYF TGCAGCGTTGACTGGGGGGCCGGAGAGACCCAGTACTTC
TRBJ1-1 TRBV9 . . CASSVIGNTEAFF TGTGCCAGCAGCGTAATCGGGAACACTGAAGCTTTCTTT
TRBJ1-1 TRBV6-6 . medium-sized CASSLRGTTEAFF TGTGCCAGCAGTTTAAGGGGGACGACTGAAGCTTTCTTT
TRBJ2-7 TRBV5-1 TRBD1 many CASSSNRGPYEQYF TGCGCCAGCAGCTCGAACAGGGGTCCCTACGAGCAGTACTTC
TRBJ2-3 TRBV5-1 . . CASRLTTPTDTQYF TGCGCCAGCAGACTGACCACCCCCACAGATACGCAGTATTTT
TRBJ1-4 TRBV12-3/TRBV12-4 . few CASRPGGRDEKLFF TGTGCCAGCAGGCCGGGAGGGCGGGACGAAAAACTGTTTTTT
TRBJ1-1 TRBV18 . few CASSPMELMNTEAFF TGTGCCAGCTCACCAATGGAGCTCATGAACACTGAAGCTTTCTTT
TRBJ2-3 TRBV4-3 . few CASSQDGGPSTDTQYF TGCGCCAGCAGCCAAGATGGGGGGCCTAGCACAGATACGCAGTATTTT
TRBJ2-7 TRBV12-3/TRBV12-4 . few CASSPRPRGGDEQYF TGTGCCAGCAGTCCCCGACCGCGTGGAGGGGACGAGCAGTACTTC
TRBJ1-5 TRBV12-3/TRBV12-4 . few CASSLRGGQPQHF TGTGCCAGCAGTTTAAGGGGTGGACAGCCCCAGCATTTT
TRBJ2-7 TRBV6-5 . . CASSYGNYEQYF TGTGCCAGCAGTTACGGCAATTACGAGCAGTACTTC
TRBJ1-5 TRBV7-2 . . CASGSTGQPQHF TGTGCCAGCGGCTCCACGGGCCAGCCCCAGCATTTT
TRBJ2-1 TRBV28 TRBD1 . CASSPNRGWNNEQFF TGTGCCAGCAGCCCAAACAGGGGATGGAACAATGAGCAGTTCTTC
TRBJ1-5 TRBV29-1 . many CSVSGRVGQPQHF TGCAGCGTTAGCGGAAGGGTGGGTCAGCCCCAGCATTTT
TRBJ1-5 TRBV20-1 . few CSASRGRGGGGNQPQHF TGCAGTGCTTCCAGGGGCAGGGGCGGAGGGGGCAATCAGCCCCAGCATTTT
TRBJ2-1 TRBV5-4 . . CASSFDINNEQFF TGTGCCAGCAGCTTTGACATCAACAATGAGCAGTTCTTC
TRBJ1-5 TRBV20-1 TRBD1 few CSVTAGTGELQPQHF TGCAGCGTAACAGCTGGGACAGGGGAGCTTCAGCCCCAGCATTTT